The next 18 T cell receptor beta chains were all read from a single sample in a study of T cells in Graves' hyperthyroidism and ophthalmopathy. Researchers amplified the TCR beta CDR3 regions from RNA transcripts. The TCR CDR3 first-round RT-PCR relied on the HTBI primer set. Using its own MiXCR run on the multiplex PCR reads, TCRdb lists one record per CDR3 protein. Counted here are 210,000 or so distinct CDR3 sequences, 15% to 20% occurring once; the ten biggest clones make up approximately 46%. The sequenced sample consisted of blood. The source of these receptors is a man aged 45 to 65 with Graves' hyperthyroidism.

This clonotype was detected ten times or more. This rearrangement joins TRBV7-9 to TRBJ2-7; 9 nucleotides line up with TRBD2. The CDR3 has 14 amino acids. The junction had 9 bases not matched to a gene; V was cut back by 7 bases and J by 5 bases. Germline loops: CDR1 SEHNR, CDR2 FQNEAQ (reference sequence). The CDR3 bases are TGTGCCAGCACCATTAGCGGGAGTAGCGACGAGCAGTACTTC. Its protein is CASTISGSSDEQYF. Supplemented by reference TRBV7-9 and TRBJ2-7, the full variable domain reads DTGVSQNPRHKITKRGQNVTFRCDPISEHNRLYWYRQTLGQGPEFLTYFQNEAQLEKSRLLSDRFSAERPKGSFSTLEIQRTEQGDSAMYLCASTISGSSDEQYFGPGTRLTVT.

This clonotype was detected many times. At one end the junction does not follow the germline gene, possibly because of a read error. This CDR3 reads CASSYDSYEQYF. CDR3 DNA: TGTGCCAGCAGCTACGACAGCTACGAGCAGTACTTC. The rearrangement joins TRBV5-1 to TRBJ2-7; TRBD1 is a possible D gene (5 bases). The V gene's germline CDR1 is SGHRS and CDR2 YFSETQ. This CDR3 has 12 amino acids.

This clonotype was observed many times. The chain joins TRBV3-1 to TRBJ1-5, with no clear D. In germline, CDR1 is LGHDT, CDR2 YNNKEL (reference sequence). Trimming took 0 bases from V and 7 from J, leaving 13 bases between them. This CDR3 has 15 residues. CDR3 in amino acids: CASSQDLGSRQPQHF. The CDR3 bases are TGTGCCAGCAGCCAAGATTTGGGCTCGAGGCAGCCCCAGCATTTT. The whole variable domain, remainder taken from reference TRBV3-1 and TRBJ1-5, is DTAVSQTPKYLVTQMGNDKSIKCEQNLGHDTMYWYKQDSKKFLKIMFSYNNKELIINETVPNRFSPKSPDKAHLNLHINSLELGDSAVYFCASSQDLGSRQPQHFGDGTRLSIL.

Note on this clonotype: One end of the junction fails to match germline, which may point to a read error. CDR3 loop: CASRFGTSGSDEQFF. DNA of the CDR3: TGCGCCAGCCGCTTCGGGACTAGCGGGAGTGATGAGCAGTTCTTC. The chain combines TRBV5-1 with TRBJ2-1, with 14 bases fitting TRBD2. The CDR3 sequence is 15 residues long. Germline CDR1 is SGHRS and CDR2 is YFSETQ.

The V call is TRBV12-3 or TRBV12-4, the J call TRBJ2-5; 12 positions match TRBD2. V shed 0 bases, J shed 2 bases, and the junction held 7 bases outside the gene matches. This CDR3 contains 18 residues. The CDR3 protein is CASSLAKTSGRLQETQYF. CDR3 coding DNA: TGTGCCAGCAGTTTAGCGAAAACTAGCGGGAGGCTTCAAGAGACCCAGTACTTC.

The chain is built from TRBV19 and TRBJ1-1; TRBD1 is a possible D gene (5 bases). Trimming stripped 3 bases from V and 3 bases from J, with 11 bases between. In germline, CDR1 is LNHDA, CDR2 SQIVND (reference sequence). The CDR3 is 14 amino acids. CDR3: CASSIGGEYTEAFF. The CDR3 DNA is TGTGCCAGTAGTATTGGAGGGGAATACACTGAAGCTTTCTTT.

This clonotype appeared a few times. The chain is built from TRBV7-3 and TRBJ2-3; TRBD2 matches at 13 bases. The V gene's germline CDR1 is SGHTA and CDR2 FQGTGA. Trimming at V came to 2 bases and at J to 4 bases, leaving 6 bases not matched to a gene. This CDR3 contains 17 residues. The CDR3, as DNA: TGTGCCAGCAGCTTAGGGCGGACTAGCGGGAGTGCAGATACGCAGTATTTT. It encodes CASSLGRTSGSADTQYF.

This clonotype was found many times. In DNA, the CDR3 is TGTGCCAGCAGTTTGGGGACTAGCGGCCGATGGGAGACCCAGTACTTC. Encoded protein: CASSLGTSGRWETQYF. V is TRBV28 and J is TRBJ2-5; 11 nucleotides match TRBD2. Germline-derived CDR1 and CDR2 are MDHEN and SYDVKM. V was clipped by 3 bases and J by 5 bases; unmatched bases: 8. The CDR3 sequence is 16 residues long.

CDR3 coding DNA: TGCAGTCGATCCGCTCGAGCCTACGAGCAGTACTTC. Protein sequence: CSRSARAYEQYF. V and J are TRBV20-1 and TRBJ2-7; D gene unclear. CDR1 DFQATT and CDR2 SNEGSKA come from the germline V gene (reference sequence). Trimming took off 8 bases at V and 2 bases at J, with 13 bases between the two ends. This CDR3 contains 12 residues.

This clonotype was detected ten times or more. J is TRBJ2-7 and V is TRBV2; 8 positions agree with TRBD2. The CDR3 sequence is 14 residues long. The junction had 9 bases not matched to a gene; V was cut back by 10 bases and J by 1 base. Germline V gene sequence: CDR1 SNHLY, CDR2 FYNNEI. The DNA of the CDR3 is TGTGCCACCCACCGGGGGGGCAATTCCTACGAGCAGTACTTC. This codes for CATHRGGNSYEQYF.

This chain joins TRBV5-4 and TRBJ1-5; the D is unclear. The germline V gene has CDR1 SGHNT and CDR2 YYREEE (reference sequence). This CDR3 has 16 amino acids. The germline V and J ends were trimmed by 4 bases and 3 bases, with 17 bases remaining between them. The DNA for the CDR3 is TGTGCCAGCAGCGGCGGGGTTCGATTTGTCAATCAGCCCCAGCATTTT. The encoded protein is CASSGGVRFVNQPQHF.

This clonotype was observed a handful of times. V is TRBV28 and J is TRBJ2-7; 14 nucleotides align to TRBD2. The germline V gene encodes CDR1 MDHEN and CDR2 SYDVKM. CDR3 length: 17 amino acids. Losses at the gene ends were 4 bases for V and 6 bases for J; bases not matched to a gene: 11. CDR3 sequence: CASSSLGLAGGAGEQYF. The CDR3 DNA follows: TGTGCCAGCAGTTCCCTTGGACTAGCGGGAGGCGCTGGCGAGCAGTACTTC.

This clonotype was observed at least ten times. V is TRBV4-1 and J is TRBJ1-2; D gene uncertain. This CDR3 has 15 amino acids. Germline loops: CDR1 MGHRA, CDR2 YSYEKL. Trimming shortened V by 3 bases and J by 5 bases, and 16 bases separated the two germline ends. The CDR3 spells CASSQDVTSWYGYTF. The CDR3 DNA reads TGCGCCAGCAGCCAGGACGTAACCTCATGGTATGGCTACACCTTC.

CDR3 nucleotides: TGCAGCGTTGAAACCCTACCAGCCTATGGCTACACCTTC. Protein sequence: CSVETLPAYGYTF. V gene TRBV29-1 combines with J gene TRBJ1-2, with no clear D. V dropped 2 bases and J dropped 4 bases, with 11 bases sitting between them. Germline-derived CDR1 and CDR2 are SQVTM and ANQGSEA. CDR3 length: 13 amino acids. Combining the CDR3 with reference TRBV29-1 and TRBJ1-2 gives the whole variable domain SAVISQKPSRDICQRGTSLTIQCQVDSQVTMMFWYRQQPGQSLTLIATANQGSEATYESGFVIDKFPISRPNLTFSTLTVSNMSPEDSSIYLCSVETLPAYGYTFGSGTRLTVV.

In its sample, this clonotype was seen many times. The chain uses TRBV30 and TRBJ1-5; D may be TRBD1 (6 bases). The CDR3 is 13 residues long. Germline-derived CDR1 and CDR2 are GTSNPN and SVGIG (reference sequence). Deletions cut 5 bases from V and 5 bases from J, with 13 bases between. The CDR3 DNA reads as TGTGCCTGGGCCCGGGACACGGATCAGCCCCAGCATTTT. It encodes CAWARDTDQPQHF.

The chain couples TRBV10-3 to TRBJ2-1; TRBD2 agrees at 8 bases. The germline V gene has CDR1 ENHRY and CDR2 SYGVKD. The length of the CDR3 is 17 residues. The V gene end was trimmed by 5 bases and the J gene end by 1 base; junction bases not matched to a gene: 10. Here the CDR3 reads CAISKRAGGESYNEQFF. DNA for the CDR3: TGTGCCATCAGTAAACGGGCGGGAGGAGAGTCCTACAATGAGCAGTTCTTC.

This chain uses TRBV10-3 with TRBJ1-2; 7 nucleotides line up with TRBD1. CDR1 ENHRY and CDR2 SYGVKD come from the germline V gene. V was clipped by 6 bases and J by 1 base; unmatched bases: 2. The CDR3 length is 13 residues. CDR3 protein: CAIRRQGNYGYTF. The CDR3 DNA follows: TGTGCCATCAGAAGACAGGGTAACTATGGCTACACCTTC.

The rearrangement joins TRBV28 to TRBJ2-1, with a tentative D call TRBD1 (5 bases). Germline V gene lookup returns CDR1 MDHEN and CDR2 SYDVKM. This CDR3 contains 14 residues. The V end was cut by 7 bases, the J end by 4 bases, with 14 bases between. The CDR3 reads CASNSGMEYNEQFF. CDR3 DNA sequence: TGTGCCAGCAATTCAGGGATGGAATACAATGAGCAGTTCTTC.